This TCR beta chain was identified in a study of human T cells and chemical hapten exposure. On the study more broadly: Mostly female patients had alopecia areata, totalis or universalis.

This sample's time point: patch test 2, 6 weeks after DPC sensitization. Indicated treatment: therapeutic diphenylcyclopropenone sensitization with weekly scalp DPC. The drawing of blood occurred before each patch test was applied. Individual cDNA molecules in this library carried unique molecular identifiers. TCRdb reanalysed the RACE reads using MiXCR and keeps one entry per CDR3 protein. The profile shows some 82,000 distinct CDR3 sequences, around 6.7% of them singletons. This clonotype has ten or more counts. Sequencing used whole blood, obtained in connection with sensitization to the hapten diphenylcyclopropenone (DPC). The sequence derives from a woman younger than 45 with alopecia areata. Some clones in this sample may be carry-over from other donors' samples.

The DNA for the CDR3 is TGTGCCAGCAGCTTAGATCCTTTGGGGAATTCACCCCTCCACTTT. As protein: CASSLDPLGNSPLHF. J is TRBJ1-6 and V is TRBV11-2; D remains unclear. The V and J ends lost 0 bases and 7 bases respectively, with 10 bases between them. Germline loops: CDR1 SGHAT, CDR2 FQNNGV. The CDR3 has 15 residues.